Following are 6 T cell receptor beta chains from one sample sequenced in a study of blood T cell repertoires in COVID-19. The protocol was immunoSEQ multiplex PCR, while the TCRdb copy is restricted to in-frame clones and leaves out a portion. This sample has about 310,000 clones, with approximately 90% found just once. The sample was PBMCs or T cells enriched from blood (not recorded which). The receptors were gathered from a woman in her forties who had recovered from COVID-19.

The V gene is TRBV21-1, the J gene TRBJ2-1; TRBD1 is the table's D call, not checked against the DNA. TRBV21-1 is a known pseudogene. The CDR3 has 17 residues. CDR3 bases: TGTGCCAGCAGCATACCTTGTTCTAGGGGGCCGGTGAATGAGCAGTTCTTC. It specifies CASSIPCSRGPVNEQFF.

This clone was detected once. V is TRBV1 and J is TRBJ2-2; whether TRBD2, the table's D call, matches the DNA was not checked. TRBV1 constitutes a pseudogene. The CDR3 covers 17 residues. CDR3: CTSSYRLAGAPGGELFF. The CDR3, as DNA: TGCACCAGCAGCTACCGACTAGCGGGGGCCCCGGGCGGGGAGCTGTTTTTT.

The sample holds a few counts of this clone. The CDR3 nucleotides are TGCGCCAGCAGCCTCCCGGGACTAGCGGGAGGGAACATTCAGTACTTC. It encodes CASSLPGLAGGNIQYF. The rearrangement links TRBV5-1 to TRBJ2-4; TRBD2 agrees at 16 bases. Germline-derived CDR1 and CDR2 are SGHRS and YFSETQ. J gave up 7 bases and V 4 bases, and 5 bases lay outside the gene matches. The CDR3 is 16 residues long.

The V and J genes are TRBV19 and TRBJ2-7, with TRBD1 matching over 9 bases. This CDR3 has 15 amino acids. The junction had 6 bases not matched to a gene; V was cut back by 3 bases and J by 3 bases. CDR1 is LNHDA, CDR2 SQIVND, per germline (reference sequence). In DNA form, the CDR3 reads TGTGCCAGTAGTATCCGGGACAGGGACTACTACGAGCAGTACTTC. Amino acid sequence: CASSIRDRDYYEQYF. Full variable domain (missing parts from reference TRBV19 and TRBJ2-7): DGGITQSPKYLFRKEGQNVTLSCEQNLNHDAMYWYRQDPGQGLRLIYYSQIVNDFQKGDIAEGYSVSREKKESFPLTVTSAQKNPTAFYLCASSIRDRDYYEQYFGPGTRLTVT.

The chain recombines TRBV20-1 with TRBJ1-2; D is unclear. Germline CDR1 reads DFQATT; CDR2 reads SNEGSKA (reference sequence). The CDR3 is 10 residues long. V lost 6 bases and J lost 5, with 7 bases in between. The CDR3: CSARVYGYTF. DNA of the CDR3: TGCAGTGCCCGCGTTTATGGCTACACCTTC.

This chain connects TRBV3-1 (or the pseudogene TRBV3-2) to TRBJ2-5; tentative D call: TRBD1 (6 bases). The CDR3 sequence is 14 residues long. From germline, CDR1 is LGHDT and CDR2 YNNKEL (reference sequence). V dropped 1 base and J dropped 2 bases, with 8 bases sitting between them. In nucleotides, the CDR3 is TGTGCCAGCAGCCAAGGGGGGCTTCAAGAGACCCAGTACTTC. It translates to CASSQGGLQETQYF.